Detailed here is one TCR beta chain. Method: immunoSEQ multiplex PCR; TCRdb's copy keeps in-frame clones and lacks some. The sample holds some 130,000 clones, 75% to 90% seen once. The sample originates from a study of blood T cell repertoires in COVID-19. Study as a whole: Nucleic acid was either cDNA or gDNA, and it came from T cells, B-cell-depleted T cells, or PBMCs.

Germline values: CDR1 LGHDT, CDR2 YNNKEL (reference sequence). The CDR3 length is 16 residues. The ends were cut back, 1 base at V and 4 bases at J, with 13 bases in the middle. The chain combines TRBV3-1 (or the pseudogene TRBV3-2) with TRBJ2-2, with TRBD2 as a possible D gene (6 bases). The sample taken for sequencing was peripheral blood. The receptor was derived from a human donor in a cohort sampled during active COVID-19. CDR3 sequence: CASSQVAGPGTGELFF. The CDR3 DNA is TGTGCCAGCAGCCAAGTTGCGGGGCCGGGCACCGGGGAGCTGTTTTTT.